Described below is a single TCR beta chain sequence and its context. The antigen is unknown. The TCR alpha and TCR beta cDNA libraries, bearing sample barcodes and UMIs, were generated by 5'RACE using constant-segment primers. MiXCR, run by TCRdb on the 5' RACE reads, gives a single entry per CDR3 protein. There are roughly 580,000 distinct CDR3 sequences in the sample; more than 15% occur only once, and approximately 12% lies in the top ten. These data are taken from a study of T-cell memory formation after mild COVID-19. Study results and caveats: Second-wave clones that peaked on day 37 lacked confirmed SARS-CoV-2 specificity.

Germline CDR1 and CDR2: DFQATT and SNEGSKA (reference sequence). Trimming left V 1 base short and J 5 bases short, with 11 bases between. The CDR3 loop spans 13 amino acids. Sequencing input: PBMCs or a T cell subset sorted from them (not recorded which). The rearrangement joins TRBV20-1 to TRBJ1-2; maybe TRBD1 (5 bases). This TCR was sampled from an adult woman who had mild COVID-19 (a few samples of this study predate the infection). Cell type and time point are not known. CDR3 DNA: TGCAGTGCTAGAGGGACATGGGAATATGGCTACACCTTC. It encodes CSARGTWEYGYTF.